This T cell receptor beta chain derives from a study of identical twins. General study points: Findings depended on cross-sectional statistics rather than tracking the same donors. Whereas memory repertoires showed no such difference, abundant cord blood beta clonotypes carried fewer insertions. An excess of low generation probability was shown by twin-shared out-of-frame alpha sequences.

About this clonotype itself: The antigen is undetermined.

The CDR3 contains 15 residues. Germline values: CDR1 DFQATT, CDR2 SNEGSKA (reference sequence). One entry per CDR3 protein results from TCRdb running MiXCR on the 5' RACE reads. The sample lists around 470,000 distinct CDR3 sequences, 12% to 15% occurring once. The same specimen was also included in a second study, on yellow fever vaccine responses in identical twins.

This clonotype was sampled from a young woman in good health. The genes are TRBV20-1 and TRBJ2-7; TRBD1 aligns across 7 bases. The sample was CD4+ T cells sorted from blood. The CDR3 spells CFASRQGGVLYEQYF. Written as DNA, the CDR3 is TGCTTTGCAAGTAGACAGGGTGGGGTTCTCTACGAGCAGTACTTC.